What follows are 31 T cell receptor beta chains derived from one specimen sequenced in a study of T cell changes during pregnancy in multiple sclerosis. TCRdb keeps only in-frame clones here, not all; method: immunoSEQ multiplex PCR. The repertoire holds tens of thousands of clones, with just over 90% as singletons. The sample was peripheral blood, taken in the second trimester of pregnancy. The receptors were sampled from a female donor in good health, enrolled as a control in a pregnancy study.

The rearrangement uses TRBV14 and TRBJ2-7; D might be TRBD1 (5 bases). Trimming stripped 6 bases from V and 0 bases from J, with 6 bases between. The CDR3 contains 12 residues. In germline, CDR1 is SGHDN, CDR2 FVKESK. DNA of the CDR3: TGTGCCAGCAGACAGGACTCCTACGAGCAGTACTTC. Translating it yields CASRQDSYEQYF.

The rearrangement uses TRBV2 and TRBJ2-2; possible D gene TRBD2, 5 bases. V lost 4 bases, J lost 5 bases, and 20 bases lay in between. Germline V gene sequence: CDR1 SNHLY, CDR2 FYNNEI. The CDR3 loop spans 17 amino acids. The chain's CDR3 is CASSGSRSGSITGELFF. CDR3 DNA: TGTGCCAGCAGTGGGTCGAGGTCGGGGAGTATTACCGGGGAGCTGTTTTTT.

The rearrangement uses TRBV5-1 and TRBJ1-6; 10 bases line up with TRBD1. Looked up from germline, CDR1 is SGHRS and CDR2 is YFSETQ. The CDR3 totals 16 residues. V lost 2 bases to trimming and J lost 7 bases; unmatched junction nucleotides: 6. The CDR3 coding sequence is TGCGCCAGCAGCTTCCTAGGACAGGGGGGAAATTCACCCCTCCACTTT. As protein: CASSFLGQGGNSPLHF.

V is TRBV4-2 and J is TRBJ1-4; maybe TRBD1 (5 bases). Germline CDR1 and CDR2: LGHNA and YNFKEQ. Trimming cost V 2 bases and J 4 bases, with 8 bases left between them. The CDR3 consists of 14 residues. The DNA of the CDR3 is TGTGCCAGCAGCCAAAGGGACTTTAATGAAAAACTGTTTTTT. Protein product: CASSQRDFNEKLFF.

The J gene is TRBJ2-7, the V gene TRBV30, with D possibly being TRBD1 (6 bases). CDR3 length: 14 residues. V lost 1 base and J lost 2, with 12 bases in between. Germline V gene data show CDR1 as GTSNPN and CDR2 as SVGIG (reference sequence). The chain's CDR3 is CAWSGTVLPYEQYF. The CDR3 DNA follows: TGTGCCTGGAGTGGGACAGTTTTGCCCTACGAGCAGTACTTC.

This rearrangement joins TRBV7-9 to TRBJ1-1; 10 nucleotides match TRBD1. Germline V gene lookup returns CDR1 SEHNR and CDR2 FQNEAQ (reference sequence). The CDR3 runs 13 residues. V shed 5 bases and J 7 bases; nucleotides not matched to a gene: 4. CDR3 in amino acids: CASSGGTGVEAFF. CDR3 DNA sequence: TGTGCCAGCAGCGGAGGGACAGGGGTTGAAGCTTTCTTT.

This clone was detected once. One junction end disagrees with the germline gene, perhaps due to a read error. This chain uses TRBV30 with TRBJ1-2; D not resolved. The CDR3 consists of 12 residues. Germline V CDR1 and CDR2: GTSNPN, SVGIG (reference sequence). The DNA of the CDR3 is TGTGCCTGGAGTGTATGGTCTACCAGCGTCTTATTC. It is translated as CAWSVWSTSVLF.

The chain employs TRBV6-6 and TRBJ2-3, with D maybe TRBD1 (6 bases). Deletions cut 6 bases from V and 2 bases from J, with 15 bases between. CDR3 length: 15 residues. Germline V gives CDR1 MNHNY, CDR2 SVGAGI (reference sequence). The CDR3 DNA sequence: TGTGCCAGCAGCCCCGGACAGACTTCCACAGATACGCAGTATTTT. It encodes CASSPGQTSTDTQYF.

The chain uses TRBV5-5 and TRBJ1-4, with TRBD1 matching over 7 bases. The CDR3 sequence is 15 residues long. V gave up 4 bases and J gave up 2 bases; unmatched junction bases: 5. Germline V CDR1 and CDR2: SGHKS, YYEKEE (reference sequence). The CDR3 protein is CASSVPGGTNEKLFF. CDR3 DNA sequence: TGTGCCAGCAGCGTACCAGGGGGTACTAATGAAAAACTGTTTTTT.

V usage is TRBV30 and J usage is TRBJ1-5, with D perhaps matching TRBD1 (5 bases). The V gene's germline CDR1 is GTSNPN and CDR2 SVGIG (reference sequence). V dropped 8 bases and J dropped 5 bases, with 19 bases sitting between them. The CDR3 spans 14 residues. The CDR3 region is CAGSSGLYDQPQHF. The CDR3 coding sequence is TGTGCCGGCTCCTCAGGGTTGTACGATCAGCCCCAGCATTTT.

This rearrangement joins TRBV11-3 to TRBJ2-2, with D possibly TRBD2 on 5 matching bases. Germline V gives CDR1 SGHNT, CDR2 YENEEA. V shed 5 bases and J shed 1 base, with 8 bases lying between them. The CDR3 is 14 amino acids. The CDR3 sequence is CASSPGGNTGELFF. Here the CDR3 DNA reads TGTGCCAGCAGCCCTGGAGGGAACACCGGGGAGCTGTTTTTT.

This clone is a singleton in its sample. This chain connects TRBV6-5 to TRBJ1-1; D perhaps matches TRBD1 (6 bases). Trimming took off 6 bases at V and 11 bases at J, with 13 bases between the two ends. This CDR3 has 11 amino acids. Germline CDR1 is MNHEY and CDR2 is SVGAGI. This CDR3 is CASSGGAEAFF. The CDR3, as DNA: TGTGCCAGCAGCGGGGGGGCAGAGGCTTTCTTT.

The rearrangement uses TRBV4-2 and TRBJ2-7, with D possibly matching TRBD1 (6 bases). The CDR3 extends over 15 amino acids. V was shortened by 4 bases and J by 5 bases, with 18 bases between the two germline ends. Germline assignment: CDR1 LGHNA and CDR2 YNFKEQ. The CDR3 DNA follows: TGTGCCAGCAGCCCTACGGGCAGGGGATGGCACGAGCAGTACTTC. Translated: CASSPTGRGWHEQYF.

V is TRBV2 and J is TRBJ2-2; a possible D gene is TRBD1 (6 bases). Trimming took off 4 bases at V and 2 bases at J, with 11 bases between the two ends. The CDR3 has 15 residues. Germline V CDR1 and CDR2: SNHLY, FYNNEI. CDR3 residues: CASSGGPLNTGELFF. The DNA of the CDR3 is TGTGCCAGCAGTGGGGGGCCCCTAAACACCGGGGAGCTGTTTTTT.

The chain links TRBV18 to TRBJ2-1, with 12 bases matching TRBD2. This CDR3 has 14 residues. Losses at the gene ends were 5 bases for V and 6 bases for J; bases not matched to a gene: 2. Germline V gene lookup returns CDR1 KGHSH and CDR2 LQKENI. Here the CDR3 DNA reads TGTGCCAGCTCAACTAGCGGGGGGATCAATGAGCAGTTCTTC. Its protein is CASSTSGGINEQFF. Complete variable domain (other parts from reference TRBV18 and TRBJ2-1): NAGVMQNPRHLVRRRGQEARLRCSPMKGHSHVYWYRQLPEEGLKFMVYLQKENIIDESGMPKERFSAEFPKEGPSILRIQQVVRGDSAAYFCASSTSGGINEQFFGPGTRLTVL.

The chain uses TRBV11-2 and TRBJ1-1; D call uncertain. V was trimmed by 5 bases and J by 3 bases, leaving 10 bases between them. Per the germline V gene, CDR1 is SGHAT and CDR2 is FQNNGV. The CDR3 contains 13 residues. CDR3: CASSLNRDTEAFF. In nucleotides, the CDR3 is TGTGCCAGCAGCCTGAACAGAGACACTGAAGCTTTCTTT.

The chain links TRBV18 to TRBJ2-5, with TRBD2 matching 13 bases. V was pared by 3 bases and J by 3 bases, with 1 base of the junction left unmatched. This CDR3 is 15 amino acids long. Germline V gives CDR1 KGHSH, CDR2 LQKENI. This CDR3 reads CASSPGLAGKETQYF. CDR3 in DNA: TGTGCCAGCTCACCGGGACTAGCGGGGAAAGAGACCCAGTACTTC.

The chain couples TRBV5-4 to TRBJ1-6; D possibly corresponds to TRBD1 (6 bases). CDR1 is SGHNT, CDR2 YYREEE, per germline (reference sequence). V shed 3 bases and J shed 12 bases, with 19 bases lying between them. The CDR3 runs to 15 residues. The CDR3 DNA follows: TGTGCCAGCAGCTCTATCTCGGGACAAAGAGGACCCCTCCACTTT. It is translated as CASSSISGQRGPLHF.

The chain uses TRBV7-6 and TRBJ1-1; TRBD1 matches at 9 bases. The junction had 22 bases not matched to a gene; V was cut back by 6 bases and J by 2 bases. Looked up from germline, CDR1 is SGHVS and CDR2 is FNYEAQ. The CDR3 sequence is 20 residues long. CDR3 loop: CASSLTPPTGQGPRNTEAFF. DNA for the CDR3: TGTGCCAGCAGTTTAACCCCCCCAACGGGACAGGGCCCTAGAAACACTGAAGCTTTCTTT.

The genes are TRBV6-5 and TRBJ2-7, with 8 bases identical to TRBD1. The ends lost 0 bases at V and 3 bases at J; junction bases unmatched: 4. CDR1 is MNHEY, CDR2 SVGAGI, per germline. The CDR3 spans 15 residues. The CDR3 region has the DNA TGTGCCAGCAGTTACTCGGACAGGGAGAACTACGAGCAGTACTTC. It yields the protein CASSYSDRENYEQYF.

The V and J genes are TRBV7-2 and TRBJ1-1; the match to TRBD1 covers 8 bases. The germline V gene has CDR1 SGHTA and CDR2 FQGNSA. This CDR3 is 14 amino acids long. J gave up 7 bases and V 5 bases, and 9 bases lay outside the gene matches. The CDR3 region is CASSPGRGPIEAFF. The CDR3 DNA reads as TGTGCCAGCAGCCCCGGCAGGGGGCCTATTGAAGCTTTCTTT.

The chain is built from TRBV30 and TRBJ1-5, with D unclear. Germline V gene sequence: CDR1 GTSNPN, CDR2 SVGIG (reference sequence). The CDR3 runs to 14 residues. V shed 3 bases and J shed 2 bases, with 11 bases lying between them. CDR3 sequence (DNA): TGTGCCTGGAGCCAGTTCACCGGCAATCAGCCCCAGCATTTT. It is translated as CAWSQFTGNQPQHF.

The V and J genes are TRBV6-5 and TRBJ1-1; 7 bases are shared with TRBD1. Germline CDR1 is MNHEY and CDR2 is SVGAGI. Trimming removed 7 bases from V and 5 bases from J; junction bases left unmatched: 7. The CDR3 has 13 residues. CDR3 residues: CASTGTVRTEAFF. As DNA, the CDR3 is TGTGCCAGCACCGGGACAGTGAGGACTGAAGCTTTCTTT.

V gene TRBV7-3 combines with J gene TRBJ2-2; D is possibly TRBD2 (6 bases). This CDR3 contains 17 residues. Trimming took off 5 bases at V and 5 bases at J, with 21 bases between the two ends. Germline loops: CDR1 SGHTA, CDR2 FQGTGA. The CDR3 is CASSLRAGGSWTGELFF. As DNA, the CDR3 is TGTGCCAGCAGCCTACGGGCCGGGGGTTCGTGGACCGGGGAGCTGTTTTTT.

This clone was picked up a small number of times. The chain couples TRBV4-3 to TRBJ1-6, with a tentative D call TRBD1 (6 bases). The V end was cut by 0 bases, the J end by 13 bases, with 16 bases between. Germline assignment: CDR1 LGHNA and CDR2 YSLEER. The CDR3 extends over 15 amino acids. DNA for the CDR3: TGCGCCAGCAGCCAAGATCACGTGGGGGCGAGGCCCCTCCACTTT. Translation: CASSQDHVGARPLHF.

This sequence joins TRBV7-3 and TRBJ1-1; D gene uncertain. V gave up 4 bases and J gave up 6 bases, with 12 bases separating them. Germline CDR1 is SGHTA and CDR2 is FQGTGA. The CDR3 loop spans 13 amino acids. The CDR3 sequence is CASSSSTRSEAFF. The CDR3 DNA follows: TGTGCCAGCAGCTCTTCGACCAGGTCTGAAGCTTTCTTT. Full variable domain (rest looked up from reference TRBV7-3 and TRBJ1-1): GAGVSQTPSNKVTEKGKYVELRCDPISGHTALYWYRQSLGQGPEFLIYFQGTGAADDSGLPNDRFFAVRPEGSVSTLKIQRTERGDSAVYLCASSSSTRSEAFFGQGTRLTVV.

The chain combines TRBV5-4 with TRBJ1-2; the D is unclear. The CDR3 consists of 14 residues. Trimming pared 1 base from V and 6 bases from J, leaving 13 bases between. Germline V gene lookup returns CDR1 SGHNT and CDR2 YYREEE (reference sequence). The CDR3 nucleotides are TGTGCCAGCAGCTTGAGTCGGGAAATGAATGGCTACACCTTC. It specifies CASSLSREMNGYTF.

V usage is TRBV7-2 and J usage is TRBJ1-5, with 7 bases aligning to TRBD1. In germline, CDR1 is SGHTA, CDR2 FQGNSA. Trimming removed 6 bases from V and 11 bases from J; junction bases left unmatched: 13. The CDR3 has 14 amino acids. DNA of the CDR3: TGTGCCAGCAGTCCCCGGACAGGCGGTTTGGCCCAGCATTTT. It encodes CASSPRTGGLAQHF.

The chain has TRBV30 and TRBJ1-5, with unresolved D. Germline CDR1 reads GTSNPN; CDR2 reads SVGIG (reference sequence). This CDR3 region has 14 residues. Trimming took off 1 base at V and 1 base at J, with 8 bases between the two ends. This CDR3 reads CAWSEMGSNQPQHF. The CDR3 coding sequence is TGTGCCTGGAGTGAAATGGGCAGCAATCAGCCCCAGCATTTT.

The J gene is TRBJ2-3, the V gene TRBV6-4, with 10 bases identical to TRBD2. The CDR3 spans 15 residues. Germline CDR1 is MRHNA and CDR2 is SNTAGT. V lost 4 bases and J lost 4; bases outside the gene matches: 5. CDR3 DNA sequence: TGTGCCAGCAGTGCCAGCGGGGGGGGCGCAGATACGCAGTATTTT. It translates to CASSASGGGADTQYF.

The CDR3 sequence: CAWSPGKETQYF. For the CDR3, the DNA is TGTGCCTGGAGTCCAGGGAAAGAGACCCAGTACTTC. The J gene is TRBJ2-5, the V gene TRBV30; D may be TRBD1 (5 bases). Per the germline V gene, CDR1 is GTSNPN and CDR2 is SVGIG (reference sequence). V lost 2 bases, J lost 3 bases, and 7 bases lay in between. The CDR3 sequence is 12 residues long.